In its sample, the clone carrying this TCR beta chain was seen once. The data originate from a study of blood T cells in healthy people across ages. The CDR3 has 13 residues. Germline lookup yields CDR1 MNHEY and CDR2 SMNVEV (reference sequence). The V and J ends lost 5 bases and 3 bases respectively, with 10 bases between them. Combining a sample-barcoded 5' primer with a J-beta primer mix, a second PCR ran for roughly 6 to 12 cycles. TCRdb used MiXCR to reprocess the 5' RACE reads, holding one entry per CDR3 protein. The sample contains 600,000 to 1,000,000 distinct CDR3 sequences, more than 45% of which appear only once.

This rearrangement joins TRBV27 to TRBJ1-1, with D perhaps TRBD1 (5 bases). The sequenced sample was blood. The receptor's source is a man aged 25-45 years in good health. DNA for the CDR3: TGTGCCAGCAGTGCAGGGCAGCACACTGAAGCTTTCTTT. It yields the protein CASSAGQHTEAFF.